This T cell receptor (beta chain) was sequenced in a study of shared clonotypes between healthy human individuals. Study-wide findings and caveats: When naive CD4 clonotypes were compared across a handful of donors, around 5% were shared. A generally larger estimated richness was seen in naive subsets than in memory subsets. Non-shared clonotypes displayed generation probabilities falling below those of clonotypes present in all four donors.

J gave up 8 bases and V 0 bases, and 13 bases lay outside the gene matches. Germline V gene data show CDR1 as SGHNT and CDR2 as YYREEE (reference sequence). The CDR3 contains 18 residues. On this clone itself: No antigen is known for it.

The study drew all its donors from Caucasian adults living in Nashville, Tennessee. Only in-frame clones appear in the TCRdb table, and some are missing; sequencing was by immunoSEQ multiplex PCR. The sample has fewer than 1.8 million clones, 98% seen once. This sequence joins TRBV5-4 and TRBJ2-1; the match to TRBD1 covers 11 bases. The receptor comes from a man aged 30 to 45 in good health. The sample consisted of naive CD4+ T cells sorted from blood. Subset given: CD45RA+ positively selected. CDR3 loop: CASSLDNRGQGAQDEQFF. In nucleotides, the CDR3 is TGTGCCAGCAGCTTGGATAATCGAGGACAGGGGGCTCAGGATGAGCAGTTCTTC.